Listed here are 29 T cell receptor beta chains from one sample, sequenced in a study of T cells in localized non-small cell lung cancer. TCRdb's copy holds only in-frame clones and misses some; the assay was immunoSEQ multiplex PCR. The table records about 72,000 clones, roughly 81% of them present only once. Specimen: peripheral blood, collected before any cancer treatment. The receptors stem from a female donor over 55 with stage I lung adenocarcinoma.

This clone came up a few times. The CDR3 DNA follows: TGTGCCAGCAGCCTATCCGGGACGCAGGGCCGGGGCTACACCTTC. Translated: CASSLSGTQGRGYTF. V is TRBV7-9 and J is TRBJ1-2, with D possibly TRBD1 on 5 matching bases. Looked up from germline, CDR1 is SEHNR and CDR2 is FQNEAQ (reference sequence). Trimming took 5 bases from V and 8 from J, leaving 21 bases between them. The CDR3 has 15 amino acids.

The rearrangement uses TRBV7-9 and TRBJ2-3; weak D call: TRBD2 (6 bases). Germline CDR1 is SEHNR and CDR2 is FQNEAQ (reference sequence). V lost 8 bases and J 1 base, leaving 10 bases between the germline ends. CDR3 size: 13 residues. CDR3 in DNA: TGTGCCAGCGCGGCTAGCGGCACAGATACGCAGTATTTT. This codes for CASAASGTDTQYF.

The chain couples TRBV5-1 to TRBJ2-2; 7 nucleotides agree with TRBD1. The CDR3 sequence is 15 residues long. Germline CDR1 is SGHRS and CDR2 is YFSETQ. After removal of 2 bases from V and 1 base from J, the junction contained 2 bases not matched to a gene. The CDR3 DNA follows: TGCGCCAGCAGCTTACACAGGGGGAACACCGGGGAGCTGTTTTTT. Protein: CASSLHRGNTGELFF.

CDR3 sequence: CASSPNPRGAADTQYF. CDR3 bases: TGTGCCAGCAGTCCAAACCCCCGGGGTGCGGCAGATACGCAGTATTTT. The chain has TRBV7-3 and TRBJ2-3; D is perhaps TRBD2 (5 bases). The CDR3 covers 16 residues. Germline lookup yields CDR1 SGHTA and CDR2 FQGTGA. Trimming cost V 6 bases and J 4 bases, with 20 bases left between them. The whole variable domain, filled in from reference TRBV7-3 and TRBJ2-3, reads GAGVSQTPSNKVTEKGKYVELRCDPISGHTALYWYRQSLGQGPEFLIYFQGTGAADDSGLPNDRFFAVRPEGSVSTLKIQRTERGDSAVYLCASSPNPRGAADTQYFGPGTRLTVL.

The chain links TRBV25-1 to TRBJ1-2, with TRBD1 matching 8 bases. This CDR3 spans 14 amino acids. Germline CDR1 and CDR2: MGHDK and SYGVNS. Trimming at V came to 6 bases and at J to 4 bases, leaving 7 bases not matched to a gene. CDR3 bases: TGTGCCAGCAGATCGACAGGGGTTATCTATGGCTACACCTTC. Translation gives CASRSTGVIYGYTF.

This rearrangement joins TRBV7-8 to TRBJ1-2; 8 nucleotides agree with TRBD1. The CDR3 is 17 residues long. V dropped 2 bases and J dropped 6; count of bases not matched to a gene: 14. Per germline, CDR1 SGHVS and CDR2 FQNEAQ. The CDR3 loop reads CASSLKGGTGKHNGYTF. As DNA, the CDR3 is TGTGCCAGCAGCTTAAAGGGGGGGACAGGAAAACATAATGGCTACACCTTC.

This clone has a handful of counts. V gene TRBV11-1 combines with J gene TRBJ1-1; D ambiguous. The ends were cut back, 7 bases at V and 1 base at J, with 16 bases in the middle. This CDR3 has 15 residues. Germline loops: CDR1 SGHAT, CDR2 FQDESV (reference sequence). CDR3 amino acids: CASNHPPGENTEAFF. The CDR3 region has the DNA TGTGCCAGCAACCATCCTCCCGGGGAGAACACTGAAGCTTTCTTT.

In its sample, this clone was seen once. The chain couples TRBV5-5 to TRBJ2-7; D remains unclear. This CDR3 is 13 amino acids long. Trimming removed 4 bases from V and 8 bases from J, with 16 bases in between. Germline CDR1 is SGHKS and CDR2 is YYEKEE (reference sequence). Written as DNA, the CDR3 is TGTGCCAGCAGCCTCGAGGCCCTAAAGAAGCAGTACTTC. It codes for CASSLEALKKQYF.

V and J are TRBV19 and TRBJ2-3; D is perhaps TRBD1 or TRBD2 (5 bases each). This CDR3 region has 14 residues. Germline V gives CDR1 LNHDA, CDR2 SQIVND (reference sequence). V was shortened by 5 bases and J by 7 bases, with 16 bases between the two germline ends. The DNA of the CDR3 is TGTGCCAGTAGTGCCAGGGACCTAATAAATACGCAGTATTTT. The encoded protein is CASSARDLINTQYF.

This chain connects TRBV7-8 to TRBJ2-7; 15 bases are a match to TRBD2. Per germline, CDR1 SGHVS and CDR2 FQNEAQ. The V segment lost 1 base and the J segment 6 bases; nucleotides outside the gene matches: 1. The CDR3 contains 15 residues. The CDR3, as DNA: TGTGCCAGCAGCTTAGGGACTAGCGGGAGGGGCGAGCAGTACTTC. This codes for CASSLGTSGRGEQYF.

This clone was found once. The chain combines TRBV5-6 with TRBJ2-5; the match to TRBD2 covers 9 bases. J was trimmed by 5 bases and V by 4 bases; bases with no gene match: 6. Germline V gene lookup returns CDR1 SGHDT and CDR2 YYEEEE. The CDR3 has 14 amino acids. CDR3 nucleotide sequence: TGTGCCAGCAGCACGGGACTAGCTGGGGAGACCCAGTACTTC. This codes for CASSTGLAGETQYF.

CDR3 DNA: TGTGCCAGCAGCCAACTCCTAGCGGTAAAGGAGACCCAGTACTTC. This encodes CASSQLLAVKETQYF. V and J are TRBV14 and TRBJ2-5, with TRBD2 matching over 7 bases. After removal of 2 bases from V and 5 bases from J, the junction contained 8 bases not matched to a gene. Germline loops: CDR1 SGHDN, CDR2 FVKESK. CDR3 length equals 15 residues.

CDR3 in DNA: TGCGCCAGCAGTGATTCAATAACGAAGGATGAGCAGTTCTTC. Amino acids: CASSDSITKDEQFF. The J gene is TRBJ2-1, the V gene TRBV10-1; D gene uncertain. CDR3 length: 14 residues. Trimming pared 3 bases from V and 8 bases from J, leaving 14 bases between. Germline loops: CDR1 WNHNN, CDR2 SYGVQD (reference sequence).

The chain combines TRBV19 with TRBJ2-3, with 11 bases identical to TRBD2. This CDR3 is 15 amino acids long. Germline trimming cut 7 bases from V and 4 bases from J; bases unmatched to any gene: 7. Germline-derived CDR1 and CDR2 are LNHDA and SQIVND (reference sequence). CDR3 in amino acids: CASNSLAGGADTQYF. In nucleotides, the CDR3 is TGTGCCAGTAACTCCCTAGCGGGGGGTGCAGATACGCAGTATTTT. The complete variable domain, with remaining parts taken from reference TRBV19 and TRBJ2-3, reads DGGITQSPKYLFRKEGQNVTLSCEQNLNHDAMYWYRQDPGQGLRLIYYSQIVNDFQKGDIAEGYSVSREKKESFPLTVTSAQKNPTAFYLCASNSLAGGADTQYFGPGTRLTVL.

The chain has TRBV9 and TRBJ2-1; 11 bases match TRBD1. V lost 2 bases, J lost 9 bases, and 7 bases stayed unmatched. Germline assignment: CDR1 SGDLS and CDR2 YYNGEE. This CDR3 has 15 residues. The CDR3 region is CASSVEGQGGTEQFF. The CDR3 DNA is TGTGCCAGCAGCGTTGAGGGACAGGGGGGGACTGAGCAGTTCTTC.

CDR3 sequence (DNA): TGTGCCAGCAGACTTAGCGGTAGCGGGAGCGGTGGGGAGCTGTTTTTT. Translation gives CASRLSGSGSGGELFF. The rearrangement joins TRBV13 to TRBJ2-2; 9 bases agree with TRBD2. The CDR3 length is 16 residues. Germline-derived CDR1 and CDR2 are PRHDT and FYEKMQ (reference sequence). Trimming took 6 bases from V and 8 from J; bases not matched to a gene: 13.

This clone was seen a handful of times. V usage is TRBV5-6 and J usage is TRBJ1-2; 12 bases are a match to TRBD1. Germline trimming cut 4 bases from V and 7 bases from J; bases unmatched to any gene: 5. The CDR3 has 14 amino acids. Germline values: CDR1 SGHDT, CDR2 YYEEEE. The chain's CDR3 is CASSGGQGAGGYTF. The CDR3 nucleotides read TGTGCCAGCAGCGGGGGACAGGGGGCTGGTGGCTACACCTTC.

The chain uses TRBV5-8 and TRBJ1-1; 9 nucleotides line up with TRBD1. This CDR3 has 16 residues. The V gene end was trimmed by 4 bases and the J gene end by 0 bases; junction bases not matched to a gene: 7. The germline V gene encodes CDR1 SGHTS and CDR2 YDEGEE. The CDR3 sequence is CASSPGTGILNTEAFF. The CDR3 DNA follows: TGTGCCAGCAGCCCGGGGACAGGGATCCTGAACACTGAAGCTTTCTTT.

The CDR3 DNA reads TGTGCCAGCAGCTTAGGTTTTGGCACTAGATCCTACGAGCAGTACTTC. This gives the protein CASSLGFGTRSYEQYF. This rearrangement joins TRBV7-2 to TRBJ2-7, with D perhaps TRBD2 (5 bases). Trimming removed 1 base from V and 1 base from J, with 14 bases in between. Germline lookup yields CDR1 SGHTA and CDR2 FQGNSA. The length of the CDR3 is 16 residues.

This clone was detected a few times. The rearrangement joins TRBV29-1 to TRBJ1-1, with 8 nucleotides matching TRBD1. This CDR3 spans 14 amino acids. Losses at the gene ends were 6 bases for V and 1 base for J; bases not matched to a gene: 7. Germline-derived CDR1 and CDR2 are SQVTM and ANQGSEA. CDR3 residues: CSVDPGTGNTEAFF. The CDR3 bases are TGCAGCGTAGACCCCGGGACAGGGAACACTGAAGCTTTCTTT.

The chain is built from TRBV20-1 and TRBJ2-7; D unclear. Looked up from germline, CDR1 is DFQATT and CDR2 is SNEGSKA (reference sequence). V dropped 4 bases and J dropped 6 bases, with 4 bases sitting between them. The CDR3 length is 9 residues. This chain's CDR3 is CSANAEQYF. The CDR3 bases are TGCAGTGCTAATGCCGAGCAGTACTTC.

This clone was recorded once. The chain employs TRBV5-1 and TRBJ2-5; D might be TRBD2 (6 bases). The CDR3 sequence is 14 residues long. CDR1 is SGHRS, CDR2 YFSETQ, per germline. Trimming pared 0 bases from V and 5 bases from J, leaving 11 bases between. CDR3 loop: CASSLVGGAETQYF. The CDR3 coding sequence is TGCGCCAGCAGCTTGGTGGGGGGAGCGGAGACCCAGTACTTC.

The CDR3 nucleotides read TGCGCCAGCAGCTTGATGGGACAGATACAAGAGACCCAGTACTTC. As protein: CASSLMGQIQETQYF. This chain connects TRBV5-1 to TRBJ2-5; the match to TRBD1 covers 7 bases. CDR3 size: 15 residues. Trimming removed 1 base from V and 2 bases from J; junction bases left unmatched: 5. Germline CDR1 is SGHRS and CDR2 is YFSETQ.

The V call is TRBV9, the J call TRBJ2-3; TRBD2 matches 8 bases. This CDR3 has 18 amino acids. V dropped 0 bases and J dropped 0; count of bases not matched to a gene: 9. Germline V gene data show CDR1 as SGDLS and CDR2 as YYNGEE. CDR3 nucleotides: TGTGCCAGCAGCGTAGGATTAGCGGGGAAACCTAGCACAGATACGCAGTATTTT. Protein sequence: CASSVGLAGKPSTDTQYF.

Sample share makes this clone large. The chain combines TRBV13 with TRBJ1-5; D is undetermined. There are 14 residues in the CDR3. The germline V gene has CDR1 PRHDT and CDR2 FYEKMQ (reference sequence). V lost 3 bases and J 6 bases, leaving 12 bases between the germline ends. The CDR3 DNA sequence: TGTGCCAGCAGCTTGGGTCAGCTAAGTCAGCCCCAGCATTTT. This codes for CASSLGQLSQPQHF.

For the CDR3, the DNA is TGCAGCGTTGTCACGGGGACAGGGGGTGGTGAAAAACTGTTTTTT. Its protein is CSVVTGTGGGEKLFF. The chain carries TRBV29-1 and TRBJ1-4, with 11 bases fitting TRBD1. V trimming: 4 bases; J trimming: 7 bases; junction bases outside the gene matches: 8. The germline V gene has CDR1 SQVTM and CDR2 ANQGSEA. The CDR3 contains 15 residues.

This chain connects TRBV5-5 to TRBJ1-3; no clear D gene. Trimming cost V 0 bases and J 0 bases, with 10 bases left between them. From germline, CDR1 is SGHKS and CDR2 YYEKEE (reference sequence). There are 16 residues in the CDR3. The CDR3 here is CASSLEARSSGNTIYF. CDR3 coding DNA: TGTGCCAGCAGCTTGGAGGCACGGAGCTCTGGAAACACCATATATTTT.

The chain couples TRBV11-2 to TRBJ2-3; the D gene is possibly TRBD2 (5 bases). Germline CDR1 and CDR2: SGHAT and FQNNGV. The CDR3 spans 17 residues. Trimming shortened V by 0 bases and J by 6 bases, and 19 bases separated the two germline ends. The CDR3 here is CASSLDLFRFRGDTQYF. The DNA for the CDR3 is TGTGCCAGCAGCTTAGATCTTTTCAGGTTTCGGGGTGATACGCAGTATTTT.

CDR3 nucleotides: TGTGCCAGCAGCAAGGGGCAGTTCGGCACCGGGGAGCTGTTTTTT. This encodes CASSKGQFGTGELFF. The V gene is TRBV7-3, the J gene TRBJ2-2; a weak D match, TRBD1 (5 bases). The CDR3 consists of 15 residues. CDR1 and CDR2 (germline): SGHTA, FQGTGA. Trimming took off 5 bases at V and 4 bases at J, with 14 bases between the two ends.